This record looks at one T cell receptor beta chain sequence and its context. This specimen comes from a study of shared T cell receptors in the human thymus. Libraries were prepared by immunoSEQ multiplex PCR; TCRdb keeps only in-frame clonotypes and omits some of them. The sample lists about 710,000 clones, 70% to 90% occurring once. The V end lost 6 bases, the J end lost 7 bases, and 21 bases lay between the germline ends. This CDR3 spans 16 amino acids. Germline V lookup: CDR1 SGHVS, CDR2 FQNEAQ. The sample also formed part of further work on human thymus T cells. From that report: Thymic resections from corrective heart surgery supplied the tissue. Repertoires from thymus and blood appeared to show biased V and J gene usage. Unrelated individuals had highly overlapping thymic repertoires, as reported in related research.

The source of this sequence is a boy younger than two with a congenital heart defect. The rearrangement links TRBV7-8 to TRBJ2-2; perhaps TRBD2 as D (6 bases). The sequenced sample was thymocytes. The CDR3, as DNA: TGTGCCAGCAGTTCGGGGGTGCGGGCAGTTAACGGGGAGCTGTTTTTT. The encoded protein is CASSSGVRAVNGELFF.